Described below is a single T cell receptor beta chain sequence and its context. The antigen is not known. This likely came from a read error, as a far larger clone is one base away. Time point reported: newly diagnosed GD, antithyroid drugs for less than 3 months. RNA isolated from PBMCs was used to make the TCR library. The data belong to a study of regulatory T cells in long-lasting Graves disease. Study in general: The antithyroid drugs taken by newly diagnosed Graves' patients had been used for under 3 months. Study-level results: Accuracy was possibly reduced by small sample size. Repertoires from persistent disease leaned toward TRBV28, TRBJ1-2 and TRBJ2-5. Only peripheral blood was studied, not thyroid tissue.

With iRepertoire HTBI primers and Arm-PCR of CDR3 regions, TCR beta libraries were built. TCRdb re-called the multiplex PCR reads with MiXCR, one entry per CDR3 protein. The sample yields around 250,000 distinct CDR3 sequences, around 20% seen once. Germline CDR1 LGHDT, CDR2 YNNKEL (reference sequence). V gave up 5 bases and J gave up 2 bases, with 16 bases separating them. The CDR3 spans 15 residues. Here the sequenced sample was peripheral blood mononuclear cells (PBMCs), taken at new diagnosis, from a patient treated with antithyroid drugs. The V and J genes are TRBV3-1 and TRBJ2-7; D gene ambiguous. The TCR sequence derives from a female donor with Graves disease. The CDR3 is CASSLGFSRTYEQYF. CDR3 coding DNA: TGTGCCAGCAGCTTAGGGTTTAGTCGAACCTACGAGCAGTACTTC.